These 14 T cell receptor beta chains came from one sample sequenced in a study of a mutant IDH1 vaccine in newly diagnosed glioma. As to time point: week 47, end of study. It was 300 ug of mutant IDH1 20-mer peptide that made up each vaccine dose, given with topical imiquimod. Here immunoSEQ multiplex PCR was the method, and the copy in TCRdb shows in-frame clones only, minus some. The sample has 30,000 to 40,000 clones, approximately 90% seen once. No antigens are known for them. Sequencing used PBMCs, obtained from a glioma patient whose treatment included an IDH1 peptide vaccine. All receptors come from a woman aged 25 to 45 with glioma.

V gene TRBV2 combines with J gene TRBJ2-3, with 7 bases matching TRBD1. Trimming removed 5 bases from V and 4 bases from J; junction bases left unmatched: 3. The CDR3 loop spans 13 amino acids. Per the germline V gene, CDR1 is SNHLY and CDR2 is FYNNEI. The CDR3 spells CASSSQGPDTQYF. The CDR3 DNA sequence: TGTGCCAGCAGTTCACAGGGGCCAGATACGCAGTATTTT.

The chain links TRBV19 to TRBJ1-2; D not certain. Germline loops: CDR1 LNHDA, CDR2 SQIVND (reference sequence). With 7 bases removed from V and 7 bases from J, the gap between germline ends came to 10 bases. The CDR3 contains 11 residues. CDR3 nucleotide sequence: TGTGCCAGTACCCATGGGGTTGGCTACACCTTC. Translation: CASTHGVGYTF.

This clone occurred once. The genes are TRBV9 and TRBJ2-3, with 9 bases aligning to TRBD2. Losses at the gene ends were 0 bases for V and 1 base for J; bases not matched to a gene: 3. Germline-derived CDR1 and CDR2 are SGDLS and YYNGEE. The CDR3 contains 16 residues. The CDR3 coding sequence is TGTGCCAGCAGCGTAGATCCTAGCGGGGGCACAGATACGCAGTATTTT. Its translation: CASSVDPSGGTDTQYF.

This clone is a singleton in its sample. V and J are TRBV19 and TRBJ1-5, with D possibly matching TRBD1 (5 bases). Trimming left V 5 bases short and J 3 bases short, with 20 bases between. From germline, CDR1 is LNHDA and CDR2 SQIVND (reference sequence). This CDR3 has 17 amino acids. DNA of the CDR3: TGTGCCAGTAGTCCCATGTTTTTAGACAGTCACAATCAGCCCCAGCATTTT. Its protein product is CASSPMFLDSHNQPQHF.

The chain recombines TRBV10-3 with TRBJ1-1; D is uncertain. This CDR3 is 11 amino acids long. Trimming left V 5 bases short and J 1 base short, with 2 bases between. Germline assignment: CDR1 ENHRY and CDR2 SYGVKD. The CDR3 DNA follows: TGTGCCATCAGTTCGAACACTGAAGCTTTCTTT. It is translated as CAISSNTEAFF.

The chain recombines TRBV20-1 with TRBJ1-1, with a tentative D call TRBD1 (5 bases). V lost 6 bases to trimming and J lost 7 bases, with 9 bases between them. CDR3 length equals 10 residues. The germline V gene has CDR1 DFQATT and CDR2 SNEGSKA (reference sequence). The CDR3 bases are TGCAGTGCCAAAACAGGTGAAGCTTTCTTT. It is translated as CSAKTGEAFF.

The V call is TRBV14, the J call TRBJ1-6; 7 bases are shared with TRBD1. The CDR3 has 18 amino acids. J lost 9 bases, V lost 0 bases, and 14 bases had no gene match. Looked up from germline, CDR1 is SGHDN and CDR2 is FVKESK. CDR3 nucleotide sequence: TGTGCCAGCAGCCAAGATGAAGGGGGCTTGAAGGACCGTTCACCCCTCCACTTT. This sequence encodes CASSQDEGGLKDRSPLHF.

This chain connects TRBV25-1 to TRBJ1-1; possibly TRBD1 for D (5 bases). Deletions cut 7 bases from V and 8 bases from J, with 14 bases between. Per germline, CDR1 MGHDK and CDR2 SYGVNS. This CDR3 has 12 residues. Here the CDR3 DNA reads TGTGCCAGCACCAAGGGGCAGACCGAAGCTTTCTTT. Protein: CASTKGQTEAFF.

CDR3: CASSFNRENTEAFF. CDR3 DNA sequence: TGTGCCAGCAGCTTCAACCGGGAAAACACTGAAGCTTTCTTT. The rearrangement uses TRBV5-4 and TRBJ1-1; no clear D gene. Germline CDR1 SGHNT, CDR2 YYREEE (reference sequence). The CDR3 is 14 amino acids. V was pared by 2 bases and J by 2 bases, with 10 bases between.

Written as DNA, the CDR3 is TGTGCCAGCAGCCCGACAGGAACTAGCAATCAGCCCCAGCATTTT. This codes for CASSPTGTSNQPQHF. The chain is built from TRBV7-2 and TRBJ1-5, with D possibly TRBD1 on 6 matching bases. Trimming pared 5 bases from V and 0 bases from J, leaving 11 bases between. There are 15 residues in the CDR3. Germline V CDR1 and CDR2: SGHTA, FQGNSA.

This clone showed up just once. The chain carries TRBV5-1 and TRBJ2-2, with 9 bases identical to TRBD1. With 4 bases clipped from V and 4 bases from J, the junction kept 8 bases outside the gene matches. This CDR3 is 16 amino acids long. Germline V gene lookup returns CDR1 SGHRS and CDR2 YFSETQ. The CDR3 protein is CASSRGTGSSTGELFF. DNA for the CDR3: TGCGCCAGCAGCCGAGGGACAGGGAGTTCCACCGGGGAGCTGTTTTTT.

A single count supports this clone. At one end the junction does not follow the germline gene, possibly because of a read error. The chain couples TRBV7-7 to TRBJ2-2, with TRBD2 as a possible D gene (5 bases). CDR1 and CDR2 from the germline V gene are SSHAT and FNYEAQ (reference sequence). This CDR3 has 13 residues. Here the CDR3 DNA reads TGTGCTAGCAGCGGCGTAGGAACCGGGGAGCTGTTTTTT. This codes for CASSGVGTGELFF.

J is TRBJ2-2 and V is TRBV30; D is perhaps TRBD1 (6 bases). Germline CDR1 reads GTSNPN; CDR2 reads SVGIG (reference sequence). This CDR3 has 15 residues. V lost 2 bases and J lost 2, with 12 bases in between. CDR3 in amino acids: CAWSHDRINTGELFF. Written as DNA, the CDR3 is TGTGCCTGGAGTCACGACAGGATCAACACCGGGGAGCTGTTTTTT.

The chain employs TRBV30 and TRBJ2-5; D unclear. V lost 2 bases, J lost 5 bases, and 6 bases lay in between. The CDR3 runs 11 residues. Germline-derived CDR1 and CDR2 are GTSNPN and SVGIG (reference sequence). The CDR3, as DNA: TGTGCCTGGAGTCCTGGGGAGACCCAGTACTTC. It encodes CAWSPGETQYF.